A single sample is the source of the 18 T cell receptor beta chains below, sequenced in a study of cytomegalovirus exposure and HLA in healthy donors. Produced via immunoSEQ multiplex PCR; TCRdb's table is partial and in-frame only. The sample includes approximately 97,000 clones, less than 95% of them seen just once. Material for sequencing was PBMCs. These receptor sequences come from a woman under 30 in good health and CMV-seronegative.

V and J are TRBV11-2 and TRBJ1-4, with D possibly matching TRBD1 (6 bases). V lost 5 bases to trimming and J lost 7 bases, with 29 bases between them. This CDR3 region has 19 residues. Germline-derived CDR1 and CDR2 are SGHAT and FQNNGV. The DNA of the CDR3 is TGTGCCAGCAGCCTATGGATAGGCGCAGGGGAGGGGCAGAGTGAAAAACTGTTTTTT. It translates to CASSLWIGAGEGQSEKLFF. The entire variable domain, with the rest obtained from reference TRBV11-2 and TRBJ1-4, is as follows: EAGVAQSPRYKIIEKRQSVAFWCNPISGHATLYWYQQILGQGPKLLIQFQNNGVVDDSQLPKDRFSAERLKGVDSTLKIQPAKLEDSAVYLCASSLWIGAGEGQSEKLFFGSGTQLSVL.

The J gene is TRBJ2-6, the V gene TRBV6-1; no reliable D call. Trimming pared 1 base from V and 0 bases from J, leaving 13 bases between. This CDR3 spans 18 amino acids. Germline values: CDR1 MNHNS, CDR2 SASEGT. In DNA form, the CDR3 reads TGTGCCAGCAGTGAAGTATCCGCGTTTAGCTCTGGGGCCAACGTCCTGACTTTC. Amino acid sequence: CASSEVSAFSSGANVLTF.

This clone was found once. The chain joins TRBV14 to TRBJ1-2; TRBD1 matches 9 bases. Germline V gives CDR1 SGHDN, CDR2 FVKESK. The CDR3 consists of 13 residues. Trimming took 6 bases from V and 6 from J; bases not matched to a gene: 5. CDR3: CASRSGTGNGYTF. CDR3 in DNA: TGTGCCAGCAGGTCCGGGACAGGGAATGGCTACACCTTC.

The chain combines TRBV30 with TRBJ2-7, with D maybe TRBD1 (5 bases). The V gene's germline CDR1 is GTSNPN and CDR2 SVGIG (reference sequence). The CDR3 runs to 12 residues. Trimming pared 2 bases from V and 5 bases from J, leaving 10 bases between. The CDR3 bases are TGTGCCTGGAGTCCAGGGCCCCACGAGCAGTACTTC. It is translated as CAWSPGPHEQYF.

The chain links TRBV20-1 to TRBJ2-1, with D possibly matching TRBD2 (5 bases). Germline V CDR1 and CDR2: DFQATT, SNEGSKA (reference sequence). This CDR3 has 10 residues. Trimming took off 8 bases at V and 9 bases at J, with 11 bases between the two ends. The CDR3 region has the DNA TGCAGTCTCAGCGGCCTTGAGCAGTTCTTC. It codes for CSLSGLEQFF.

Concerning this clone itself: The junction departs from the called germline gene at one end, perhaps through a read error. This chain links TRBV18 with TRBJ2-2, with D tentatively TRBD1 (5 bases). CDR1 is KGHSH, CDR2 LQKENI, per germline. The CDR3 extends over 17 amino acids. The CDR3 spells CASSPFNQQAKTGELFF. In DNA, the CDR3 is TGTGCCAGCTCACCATTCAACCAACAGGCGAAGACCGGGGAGCTGTTTTTT.

This clone was seen just once. This chain connects TRBV6-6 to TRBJ1-5; 7 bases map to TRBD1. The trim removed 0 bases at V and 7 bases at J, leaving 9 bases unmatched. Per the germline V gene, CDR1 is MNHNY and CDR2 is SVGAGI (reference sequence). This CDR3 is 16 amino acids long. CDR3 region: CASSYSSRGIGQPQHF. The CDR3 bases are TGTGCCAGCAGTTACTCGTCCAGGGGGATAGGCCAGCCCCAGCATTTT.

The CDR3 reads CASSPPSGLSTEAFF. The DNA for the CDR3 is TGTGCCAGTAGTCCCCCATCAGGGTTGAGCACTGAAGCTTTCTTT. The rearrangement uses TRBV19 and TRBJ1-1; maybe TRBD1 (5 bases). The germline V and J ends were trimmed by 5 bases and 4 bases, with 17 bases remaining between them. The CDR3 totals 15 residues. From germline, CDR1 is LNHDA and CDR2 SQIVND (reference sequence).

This chain uses TRBV30 with TRBJ2-4, with D maybe TRBD1 (5 bases). Trimming took off 0 bases at V and 8 bases at J, with 14 bases between the two ends. From germline, CDR1 is GTSNPN and CDR2 SVGIG (reference sequence). CDR3 size: 14 residues. In nucleotides, the CDR3 is TGTGCCTGGAGTGTAGATGGGGCTGAGGACATTCAGTACTTC. Its protein product is CAWSVDGAEDIQYF. Based on the CDR3 plus reference TRBV30 and TRBJ2-4, the full variable domain is SQTIHQWPATLVQPVGSPLSLECTVEGTSNPNLYWYRQAAGRGLQLLFYSVGIGQISSEVPQNLSASRPQDRQFILSSKKLLLSDSGFYLCAWSVDGAEDIQYFGAGTRLSVL.

The chain links TRBV27 to TRBJ2-3; D may be TRBD2 (5 bases). The germline V and J ends were trimmed by 3 bases and 0 bases, with 7 bases remaining between them. This CDR3 comprises 14 residues. The germline V gene has CDR1 MNHEY and CDR2 SMNVEV (reference sequence). The CDR3 protein is CASSFRTSTDTQYF. The CDR3 DNA is TGTGCCAGCAGTTTCCGGACTAGCACAGATACGCAGTATTTT.

The V and J genes are TRBV2 and TRBJ2-3; no firm D call. This CDR3 comprises 12 residues. Germline V gene sequence: CDR1 SNHLY, CDR2 FYNNEI. V gave up 5 bases and J gave up 6 bases, with 9 bases separating them. The CDR3 bases are TGTGCCAGCAGTCCCCCGGTCGATACGCAGTATTTT. Translation gives CASSPPVDTQYF. The complete variable domain, with remaining parts taken from reference TRBV2 and TRBJ2-3, reads EPEVTQTPSHQVTQMGQEVILRCVPISNHLYFYWYRQILGQKVEFLVSFYNNEISEKSEIFDDQFSVERPDGSNFTLKIRSTKLEDSAMYFCASSPPVDTQYFGPGTRLTVL.

The J gene is TRBJ1-3, the V gene TRBV7-2; D is ambiguous. CDR3 length: 15 amino acids. Per germline, CDR1 SGHTA and CDR2 FQGNSA. Trimming stripped 0 bases from V and 2 bases from J, with 8 bases between. The CDR3 region has the DNA TGTGCCAGCAGCTTAGCGTTTGGCCCTGGAAACACCATATATTTT. Its protein product is CASSLAFGPGNTIYF.

This chain connects TRBV16 to TRBJ1-2; TRBD1 aligns across 8 bases. Per germline, CDR1 KGHSY and CDR2 FQNENV. This CDR3 is 14 amino acids long. Unmatched junction bases numbered 10, after V lost 6 bases and J lost 7 bases. The DNA of the CDR3 is TGTGCCAGCAGACGAGGACAGGGTTCCCCTGGCTACACCTTC. Translating gives CASRRGQGSPGYTF.

The genes are TRBV9 and TRBJ1-1; possibly TRBD1 for D (6 bases). V was cut by 8 bases and J by 10 bases, with 18 bases left in between. The CDR3 totals 12 residues. The germline gives CDR1 SGDLS, CDR2 YYNGEE. CDR3 residues: CASGGARFGAFF. DNA for the CDR3: TGTGCCAGTGGGGGCGCGAGGTTTGGAGCTTTCTTT.

The genes are TRBV7-9 and TRBJ1-5, with 10 bases identical to TRBD1. This CDR3 is built from 16 residues. Germline CDR1 reads SEHNR; CDR2 reads FQNEAQ (reference sequence). V was clipped by 4 bases and J by 10 bases; unmatched bases: 13. CDR3 DNA sequence: TGTGCCAGCAGCTGCAGCAACGGGACAGGGGTTTGCCCCCAGCATTTT. Protein: CASSCSNGTGVCPQHF.

This clone was seen a single time. V usage is TRBV7-6 and J usage is TRBJ1-1; 7 bases are shared with TRBD1. Germline V CDR1 and CDR2: SGHVS, FNYEAQ. Trimming removed 4 bases from V and 2 bases from J; junction bases left unmatched: 4. The CDR3 length is 14 residues. The CDR3 bases are TGTGCCAGCAGCTCCCGGGACAGCAACACTGAAGCTTTCTTT. Its translation is CASSSRDSNTEAFF.

This sequence joins TRBV7-9 and TRBJ1-2, with D maybe TRBD1 (5 bases). The CDR3 runs to 16 residues. Germline-derived CDR1 and CDR2 are SEHNR and FQNEAQ (reference sequence). V shed 4 bases and J shed 3 bases, with 18 bases lying between them. Here the CDR3 reads CASSSRDRPGDYGYTF. The CDR3 bases are TGTGCCAGCAGCTCGCGGGACCGTCCCGGCGACTATGGCTACACCTTC.

This chain joins TRBV2 and TRBJ1-3; D might be TRBD1 (6 bases). Germline loops: CDR1 SNHLY, CDR2 FYNNEI. V was shortened by 3 bases and J by 1 base, with 13 bases between the two germline ends. The CDR3 totals 16 residues. CDR3 nucleotide sequence: TGTGCCAGCAGTGATGGGACATACCTTTCTGGAAACACCATATATTTT. Its translation: CASSDGTYLSGNTIYF.